The rows below give T cell receptor beta chains drawn from one sample of a study of T cells in Graves' hyperthyroidism and ophthalmopathy. A single record per CDR3 protein comes from TCRdb applying MiXCR to the multiplex PCR reads. Of about 400,000 distinct CDR3 sequences in the sample, 13% to 15% were seen once. The source material was blood. These receptors came from a woman aged 60-75 years with Graves' ophthalmopathy. Both conserved end residues are part of each CDR3. A D gene is named only where the DNA matches it firmly. Expanded clones get a size class; other rows say once, few or many, or leave the size out.

d_call j_call v_call clone_size cdr3_aa cdr3_nt
. TRBJ2-2 TRBV12-3/TRBV12-4 few CASSGGRAGELFF TGTGCCAGCTCTGGGGGTCGAGCCGGGGAGCTGTTTTTT
TRBD1 TRBJ1-2 TRBV20-1 few CSARESDRGVYGYTF TGCAGTGCTAGAGAATCCGACAGGGGGGTCTATGGCTACACCTTC
. TRBJ2-5 TRBV10-2 . CASSEDTTPGAQYF TGCGCCAGCAGTGAGGATACAACTCCTGGGGCCCAGTACTTC
TRBD2 TRBJ2-1 TRBV3-1 . CASSFSASGRNNEQFF TGTGCCAGCAGCTTTTCGGCTAGCGGGAGAAACAATGAGCAGTTCTTC
TRBD2 TRBJ2-7 TRBV20-1 many CSARDSASGTYEQYF TGCAGTGCTAGAGATTCGGCTAGCGGGACCTACGAGCAGTACTTC
TRBD1 TRBJ2-7 TRBV24-1 many CATSDPGQGNYEQYF TGTGCCACCAGTGACCCGGGACAGGGGAACTACGAGCAGTACTTC
. TRBJ2-3 TRBV6-1 many CASLPGVRTDTQYF TGTGCCTCCCTCCCGGGAGTGAGAACAGATACGCAGTATTTT
. TRBJ2-7 TRBV29-1 . CSVIARLGYEQYF TGCAGCGTTATTGCCAGGTTGGGGTACGAGCAGTACTTC
. TRBJ2-3 TRBV11-2 many CASSTMGDLTDTQYF TGTGCCAGCAGCACAATGGGGGACCTCACAGATACGCAGTATTTT
TRBD2 TRBJ2-1 TRBV7-2 many CASSKGLAYNEQFF TGTGCCAGCAGCAAGGGACTAGCCTACAATGAGCAGTTCTTC
TRBD2 TRBJ2-3 TRBV5-1 many CASKEVLAADTQYF TGCGCCAGCAAAGAGGTGCTAGCGGCAGATACGCAGTATTTT
. TRBJ2-7 TRBV28 many CASNRPPGVLQYF TGTGCCAGCAACCGTCCCCCCGGCGTCCTGCAGTACTTC
. TRBJ2-2 TRBV12-5 once CATLGQNTGELFF TGTGCTACTTTGGGACAGAACACCGGGGAGCTGTTTTTT
TRBD1 TRBJ1-3 TRBV12-3/TRBV12-4 many CASSTTGAGNTIYF TGTGCCAGCAGTACGACAGGGGCCGGAAACACCATATATTTT
TRBD2 TRBJ2-1 TRBV2 many CASSDTGTSGRRSYNEQFF TGTGCCAGCAGTGATACCGGGACTAGCGGGAGGAGGTCCTACAATGAGCAGTTCTTC
TRBD1 TRBJ1-2 TRBV20-1 . CSADRDGGYTF TGCAGTGCCGACAGGGACGGGGGCTACACCTTC
TRBD2 TRBJ2-7 TRBV9 . CASSLPSPSGRWNEQYF TGTGCCAGCAGCCTACCATCTCCTAGCGGGAGGTGGAACGAGCAGTACTTC
. TRBJ2-5 TRBV7-9 many CASSLAPPFQETQYF TGTGCCAGCAGCTTAGCTCCCCCCTTCCAAGAGACCCAGTACTTC
TRBD2 TRBJ2-3 TRBV7-3 once CASSARGGISTDTQYF TGTGCCAGCAGCGCACGGGGGGGTATTAGCACAGATACGCAGTATTTT
. TRBJ2-2 TRBV5-1 few CASSLALNTGELFF TGCGCCAGCAGCTTAGCACTAAACACCGGGGAGCTGTTTTTT
. TRBJ2-2 TRBV6-1 many CASSLDHNIGTGELFF TGTGCCAGCAGTCTCGACCATAACATAGGTACCGGGGAGCTGTTTTTT
. TRBJ2-5 TRBV28 . CASSLRDADQETQYF TGTGCCAGCAGCCTCCGGGACGCCGATCAAGAGACCCAGTACTTC
TRBD2 TRBJ2-1 TRBV28 many CASSWSGSGINEQFF TGTGCCAGCAGCTGGAGCGGGAGTGGGATCAATGAGCAGTTCTTC
. TRBJ2-7 TRBV18 many CASSFGQLNSYEQYF TGTGCCAGCTCCTTTGGCCAGCTAAACTCCTACGAGCAGTACTTC
TRBD2 TRBJ2-1 TRBV24-1 few CATSAMTSGAYNEQFF TGTGCCACCAGTGCTATGACTAGCGGAGCCTACAATGAGCAGTTCTTC
TRBD2 TRBJ2-3 TRBV28 many CASSNVAGADTQYF TGTGCCAGCAGTAATGTAGCGGGTGCCGATACGCAGTATTTT